These T cell receptor beta chains were read from a single sample in a study of blood T cell repertoires in COVID-19. Only in-frame clones appear in the TCRdb table, and some are missing; sequencing was by immunoSEQ multiplex PCR. The sample consists of fewer than 350,000 clones, around 93% of them appearing once. Sequencing was carried out using PBMCs or T cells enriched from blood (not recorded which). Every receptor here comes from a man aged 35 to 55 who had been exposed to COVID-19. The CDR3 runs from the conserved cysteine through the conserved F or W. The order of the fields is J gene, V gene, D gene, clone size, CDR3 DNA, CDR3 protein. A D gene is named only where the DNA matches it firmly. Size is omitted from some rows. Given values are once, few, many or a class for expanded clones.

j_call: TRBJ1-2; v_call: TRBV7-2; d_call: .; clone_size: .; cdr3_nt: TGTGCCAGCAGCTTAAGGGGGAGCTATGGCTACACCTTC; cdr3_aa: CASSLRGSYGYTF
j_call: TRBJ2-1; v_call: TRBV9; d_call: TRBD2; clone_size: .; cdr3_nt: TGTGCCAGCAGCGTAGAACTAGCGTTCGGTGAGCAGTTCTTC; cdr3_aa: CASSVELAFGEQFF
j_call: TRBJ2-2; v_call: TRBV19; d_call: TRBD2; clone_size: .; cdr3_nt: TGTGCCAGTAGTATACTAGCGGGAGGACTCACCGGGGAGCTGTTTTTT; cdr3_aa: CASSILAGGLTGELFF
j_call: TRBJ1-1; v_call: TRBV7-2; d_call: TRBD1; clone_size: .; cdr3_nt: TGTGCCAGCAAAGACAGGGGGCTGAACACTGAAGCTTTCTTT; cdr3_aa: CASKDRGLNTEAFF
j_call: TRBJ2-5; v_call: TRBV2; d_call: TRBD1; clone_size: .; cdr3_nt: TGTGCCAGCAGAGAAACAGGGGGATGGGGCCAAGAGACCCAGTACTTC; cdr3_aa: CASRETGGWGQETQYF
j_call: TRBJ1-5; v_call: TRBV2; d_call: TRBD1; clone_size: .; cdr3_nt: TGTGCCAGCAGAGACCGGGACAGGGGCAATCAGCCCCAGCATTTT; cdr3_aa: CASRDRDRGNQPQHF
j_call: TRBJ1-2; v_call: TRBV19; d_call: TRBD1; clone_size: .; cdr3_nt: TGTGCCAGTAGTCCCCAGGGGGCGTATGGCTACACCTTC; cdr3_aa: CASSPQGAYGYTF
j_call: TRBJ1-1; v_call: TRBV7-2; d_call: TRBD1; clone_size: few; cdr3_nt: TGTGCCAGCAGCCTCAACAGGGGGAACACTGAAGCTTTCTTT; cdr3_aa: CASSLNRGNTEAFF
j_call: TRBJ2-1; v_call: TRBV6-1; d_call: TRBD2; clone_size: .; cdr3_nt: TGTGCCAGCAGTGCCCGGGACTATCGAAACTACAATGAGCAGTTCTTC; cdr3_aa: CASSARDYRNYNEQFF
j_call: TRBJ1-2; v_call: TRBV29-1; d_call: .; clone_size: .; cdr3_nt: TGCAGCGTAGAATCGTGGGGGCTAGGCTATGGCTACACCTTC; cdr3_aa: CSVESWGLGYGYTF
j_call: TRBJ2-7; v_call: TRBV19; d_call: TRBD1; clone_size: .; cdr3_nt: TGTGCCAGTAGTATCACAGGGGGCTTATACGAGCAGTACTTC; cdr3_aa: CASSITGGLYEQYF
j_call: TRBJ2-1; v_call: TRBV7-9; d_call: TRBD2; clone_size: .; cdr3_nt: TGTGCCAGCAGCTCCGGACTAGCGGAGACCAATGAGCAGTTCTTC; cdr3_aa: CASSSGLAETNEQFF
j_call: TRBJ2-1; v_call: TRBV28; d_call: TRBD2; clone_size: .; cdr3_nt: TGTGCCAGCAGTAGTGGAAGGCGGGGGGACAATGAGCAGTTCTTC; cdr3_aa: CASSSGRRGDNEQFF
j_call: TRBJ1-2; v_call: TRBV28; d_call: .; clone_size: .; cdr3_nt: TGTGCCAGCAGTAACTCGGGGGGCTACACCTTC; cdr3_aa: CASSNSGGYTF
j_call: TRBJ2-7; v_call: TRBV3-1/TRBV3-2; d_call: TRBD1; clone_size: .; cdr3_nt: TGTGCCAGCAGCCAAGTGGACAGGGGAACCGACGAGCAGTACTTC; cdr3_aa: CASSQVDRGTDEQYF
j_call: TRBJ1-5; v_call: TRBV5-8; d_call: .; clone_size: .; cdr3_nt: TGTGCCAGCAGCCCACAGGGTATGGGTAGCAATCAGCCCCAGCATTTT; cdr3_aa: CASSPQGMGSNQPQHF
j_call: TRBJ1-6; v_call: TRBV30; d_call: .; clone_size: .; cdr3_nt: TGTGCCTGGAACACAGCCTGGTCACCCCTCCACTTT; cdr3_aa: CAWNTAWSPLHF
j_call: TRBJ2-3; v_call: TRBV13; d_call: TRBD1; clone_size: .; cdr3_nt: TGTGCCAGCAGCATACGACAGGGGTTCCCAGATACGCAGTATTTT; cdr3_aa: CASSIRQGFPDTQYF
j_call: TRBJ2-2; v_call: TRBV3-1/TRBV3-2; d_call: TRBD2; clone_size: .; cdr3_nt: TGTGCCAGCAGCCAACAATCCGGGACTAGCGGGAAGTTTTTGGGCGGGGAGCTGTTTTTT; cdr3_aa: CASSQQSGTSGKFLGGELFF
j_call: TRBJ2-7; v_call: TRBV29-1; d_call: TRBD1; clone_size: .; cdr3_nt: TGCAGCGCTGGCCCCCATAGCTGGACAGGGAAGGACTACGAGCAGTACTTC; cdr3_aa: CSAGPHSWTGKDYEQYF
j_call: TRBJ1-4; v_call: TRBV15; d_call: TRBD1; clone_size: .; cdr3_nt: TGTGCCACCAGCAGAGTACTGACAGGGGAGGATAATGAAAAACTGTTTTTT; cdr3_aa: CATSRVLTGEDNEKLFF
j_call: TRBJ2-1; v_call: TRBV2; d_call: .; clone_size: .; cdr3_nt: TGTGCCAGCAGCGGACAGCCTGCTGGGGACAATGAGCAGTTCTTC; cdr3_aa: CASSGQPAGDNEQFF
j_call: TRBJ1-2; v_call: TRBV7-9; d_call: TRBD1; clone_size: .; cdr3_nt: TGTGCCAGCAGTGGGACAGGGGGCGCGTTTTATGGCTACACCTTC; cdr3_aa: CASSGTGGAFYGYTF
j_call: TRBJ2-2; v_call: TRBV18; d_call: .; clone_size: .; cdr3_nt: TGTGCCAGCTCCCTTACGCCAGAGAACACCGGGGAGCTGTTTTTT; cdr3_aa: CASSLTPENTGELFF
j_call: TRBJ2-1; v_call: TRBV7-3; d_call: .; clone_size: .; cdr3_nt: TGTGCCAGCAGCTTAACCAGGGTTTCGGGGCAGTTCTTC; cdr3_aa: CASSLTRVSGQFF
j_call: TRBJ2-2; v_call: TRBV7-2; d_call: .; clone_size: .; cdr3_nt: TGTGCCAGCAGTTCCCAGCGGAACACCGGGGAGCTGTTTTTT; cdr3_aa: CASSSQRNTGELFF
j_call: TRBJ2-7; v_call: TRBV11-3; d_call: TRBD1; clone_size: .; cdr3_nt: TGTGCCAGCAGCTTGGAGGGACAGGGGACCTACGAGCAGTACTTC; cdr3_aa: CASSLEGQGTYEQYF
j_call: TRBJ1-6; v_call: TRBV10-3; d_call: TRBD1; clone_size: .; cdr3_nt: TGTGCCATCAGTGAGTTGTGGAACCCAATCAGGGGGCAGGTTAATTCACCCCTCCACTTT; cdr3_aa: CAISELWNPIRGQVNSPLHF
j_call: TRBJ2-6; v_call: TRBV23-1; d_call: .; clone_size: once; cdr3_nt: TGCGCCAGCAGTCAGCCAGACAGAGACTCTGGGGCCAACGTCCTGACTTTC; cdr3_aa: CASSQPDRDSGANVLTF
j_call: TRBJ2-4; v_call: TRBV6-5; d_call: .; clone_size: .; cdr3_nt: TGTGCCAGCAGTAACAGGGCCACCCAGGGGAACATTCAGTACTTC; cdr3_aa: CASSNRATQGNIQYF
j_call: TRBJ1-1; v_call: TRBV30; d_call: TRBD1; clone_size: .; cdr3_nt: TGTGCCTTACAGGGGGTTGTGTACACTGAAGCTTTCTTT; cdr3_aa: CALQGVVYTEAFF
j_call: TRBJ2-7; v_call: TRBV28; d_call: .; clone_size: .; cdr3_nt: TGTGCCAGCAGTTCTCAGATCTACGAGCAGTACTTC; cdr3_aa: CASSSQIYEQYF
j_call: TRBJ2-3; v_call: TRBV5-1; d_call: TRBD2; clone_size: few; cdr3_nt: TGCGCCAGCAGCTTAGGGCTAGCGGGAAGCACAGATACGCAGTATTTT; cdr3_aa: CASSLGLAGSTDTQYF
j_call: TRBJ1-4; v_call: TRBV9; d_call: TRBD1; clone_size: .; cdr3_nt: TGTGCCAGCAGCTCCCGGGACAGGGGGACAACTAATGAAAAACTGTTTTTT; cdr3_aa: CASSSRDRGTTNEKLFF
j_call: TRBJ2-1; v_call: TRBV6-2/TRBV6-3; d_call: .; clone_size: .; cdr3_nt: TGTGCCAGCAGTTACTGGGGGACTCCTTACAATGAGCAGTTCTTC; cdr3_aa: CASSYWGTPYNEQFF
j_call: TRBJ2-1; v_call: TRBV7-9; d_call: TRBD2; clone_size: .; cdr3_nt: TGTGCCAGCAGCTTCAGCGCGGGGCCTAGCGGTTTTTTTTTCTTC; cdr3_aa: CASSFSAGPSGFFFF
j_call: TRBJ1-3; v_call: TRBV9; d_call: .; clone_size: .; cdr3_nt: TGTGCCAGCAGCGCGCCATACAGGGAAAGTTATCGAAACACCATATATTTT; cdr3_aa: CASSAPYRESYRNTIYF
j_call: TRBJ2-1; v_call: TRBV7-3; d_call: TRBD1; clone_size: .; cdr3_nt: TGTGCCAGCAGCTTCAGGGGACAGGGGTCATATGAGCAGTTCTTC; cdr3_aa: CASSFRGQGSYEQFF
j_call: TRBJ2-7; v_call: TRBV3-1/TRBV3-2; d_call: TRBD1; clone_size: .; cdr3_nt: TGTGCCAGCAGCCCTACCCCCGGGGACAGTACCTACGAGCAGTACTTC; cdr3_aa: CASSPTPGDSTYEQYF
j_call: TRBJ2-3; v_call: TRBV11-3; d_call: TRBD2; clone_size: .; cdr3_nt: TGTGCCAGCAGCTTAGGTAGCGGGACTGCAGATACGCAGTATTTT; cdr3_aa: CASSLGSGTADTQYF
j_call: TRBJ2-4; v_call: TRBV29-1; d_call: .; clone_size: .; cdr3_nt: TGCAGCGTTGACGTGGGCCCGGAACGAAAAATAGCCAAAAACATTCAGTACTTC; cdr3_aa: CSVDVGPERKIAKNIQYF